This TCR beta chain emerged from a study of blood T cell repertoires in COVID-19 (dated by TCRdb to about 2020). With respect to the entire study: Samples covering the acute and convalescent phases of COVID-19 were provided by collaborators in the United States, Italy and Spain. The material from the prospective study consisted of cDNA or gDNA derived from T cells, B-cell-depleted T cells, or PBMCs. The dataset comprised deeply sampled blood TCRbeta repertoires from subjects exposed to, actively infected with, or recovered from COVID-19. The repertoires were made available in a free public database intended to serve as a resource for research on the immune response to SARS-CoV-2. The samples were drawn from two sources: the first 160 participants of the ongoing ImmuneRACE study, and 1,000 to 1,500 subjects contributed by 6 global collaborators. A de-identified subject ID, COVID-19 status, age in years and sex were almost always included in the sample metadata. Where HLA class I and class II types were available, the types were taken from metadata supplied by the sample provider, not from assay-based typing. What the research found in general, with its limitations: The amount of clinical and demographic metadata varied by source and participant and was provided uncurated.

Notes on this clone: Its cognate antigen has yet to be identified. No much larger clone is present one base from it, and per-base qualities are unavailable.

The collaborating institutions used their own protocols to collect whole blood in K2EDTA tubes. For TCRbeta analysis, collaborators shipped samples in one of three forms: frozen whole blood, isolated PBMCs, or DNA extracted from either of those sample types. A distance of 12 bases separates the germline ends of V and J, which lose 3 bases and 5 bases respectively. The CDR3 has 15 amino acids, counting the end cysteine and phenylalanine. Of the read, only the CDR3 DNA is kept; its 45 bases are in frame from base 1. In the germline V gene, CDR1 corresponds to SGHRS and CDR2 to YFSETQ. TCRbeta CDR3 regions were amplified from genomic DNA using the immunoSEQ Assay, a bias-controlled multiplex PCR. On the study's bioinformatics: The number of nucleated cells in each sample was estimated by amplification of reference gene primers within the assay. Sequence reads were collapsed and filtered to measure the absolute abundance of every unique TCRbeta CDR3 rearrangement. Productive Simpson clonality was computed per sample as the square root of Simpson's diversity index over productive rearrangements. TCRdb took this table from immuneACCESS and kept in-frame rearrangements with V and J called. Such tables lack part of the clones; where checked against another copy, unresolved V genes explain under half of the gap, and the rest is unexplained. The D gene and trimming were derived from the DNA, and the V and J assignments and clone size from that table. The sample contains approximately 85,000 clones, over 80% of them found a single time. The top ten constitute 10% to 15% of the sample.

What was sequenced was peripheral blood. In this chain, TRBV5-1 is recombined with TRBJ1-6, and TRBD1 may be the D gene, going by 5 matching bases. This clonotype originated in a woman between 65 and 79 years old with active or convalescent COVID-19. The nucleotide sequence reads TGCGCCAGCAGCTCGGGACTCTCGAATAATTCACCCCTCCACTTT. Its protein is CASSSGLSNNSPLHF.